This is a list of T cell receptor beta chains from one sample in a study of OX40 agonist ivuxolimab in advanced cancers. The method was immunoSEQ multiplex PCR; TCRdb's version includes in-frame clones alone and lacks a portion of them. Among about 80,000 clones, over 85% were seen once, and the ten largest hold more than 4.5%. The sample was CD4+ or CD8+ T cells sorted from blood, taken in a trial of the OX40 agonist ivuxolimab. These TCRs come from an adult with an advanced solid tumor such as melanoma, head and neck, liver or kidney cancer. CDR3s include the opening cysteine and the closing phenylalanine or tryptophan. The D gene is left open where the match is weak. Expanded clones get a size class; other rows say once, few or many, or leave the size out.

V gene: TRBV19
J gene: TRBJ2-1
clone size: once
D gene: -
CDR3 length: 15
CDR3 protein: CASSKGLRGYNEQFF
CDR3 DNA: TGTGCCAGTAGTAAGGGCCTAAGGGGCTACAATGAGCAGTTCTTC

V gene: TRBV7-3
J gene: TRBJ2-3
clone size: -
D gene: -
CDR3 length: 14
CDR3 protein: CASSLSSGTDTQYF
CDR3 DNA: TGTGCCAGCAGCTTATCATCGGGCACAGATACGCAGTATTTT

V gene: TRBV23-1
J gene: TRBJ1-5
clone size: -
D gene: -
CDR3 length: 18
CDR3 protein: CASSQSPSTELGNQPQHF
CDR3 DNA: TGCGCCAGCAGTCAATCTCCGAGTACAGAGCTGGGCAATCAGCCCCAGCATTTT

V gene: TRBV19
J gene: TRBJ1-5
clone size: -
D gene: -
CDR3 length: 16
CDR3 protein: CASSISGLEGNQPQHF
CDR3 DNA: TGTGCCAGTAGTATAAGCGGCTTGGAGGGCAATCAGCCCCAGCATTTT

V gene: TRBV11-3
J gene: TRBJ1-1
clone size: -
D gene: -
CDR3 length: 14
CDR3 protein: CASSATGVNTEAFF
CDR3 DNA: TGTGCCAGCAGCGCGACAGGAGTGAACACTGAAGCTTTCTTT

V gene: TRBV27
J gene: TRBJ1-2
clone size: -
D gene: TRBD1
CDR3 length: 14
CDR3 protein: CASSPPTGNYGYTF
CDR3 DNA: TGTGCCAGCAGTCCCCCGACAGGGAACTATGGCTACACCTTC

V gene: TRBV2
J gene: TRBJ2-1
clone size: -
D gene: TRBD2
CDR3 length: 14
CDR3 protein: CASSQSLAGNEQFF
CDR3 DNA: TGTGCCAGCAGCCAGAGCCTAGCGGGCAATGAGCAGTTCTTC

V gene: TRBV19
J gene: TRBJ1-1
clone size: -
D gene: -
CDR3 length: 13
CDR3 protein: CASGWGMNTEAFF
CDR3 DNA: TGTGCCAGTGGTTGGGGGATGAACACTGAAGCTTTCTTT

V gene: TRBV7-2
J gene: TRBJ1-2
clone size: few
D gene: -
CDR3 length: 13
CDR3 protein: CASSRAPNYGYTF
CDR3 DNA: TGTGCCAGCAGCCGGGCGCCTAACTATGGCTACACCTTC

V gene: TRBV9
J gene: TRBJ1-3
clone size: -
D gene: -
CDR3 length: 16
CDR3 protein: CASSEGAFTSGNTIYF
CDR3 DNA: TGTGCCAGCAGCGAAGGGGCTTTTACCTCTGGAAACACCATATATTTT

V gene: TRBV2
J gene: TRBJ1-4
clone size: -
D gene: -
CDR3 length: 12
CDR3 protein: CASSQGDEKLFF
CDR3 DNA: TGTGCCAGCAGTCAGGGAGATGAAAAACTGTTTTTT

V gene: TRBV28
J gene: TRBJ1-4
clone size: once
D gene: -
CDR3 length: 14
CDR3 protein: CASRPGLRGEKLFF
CDR3 DNA: TGTGCCAGCAGGCCGGGCCTAAGGGGTGAAAAACTGTTTTTT

V gene: TRBV29-1
J gene: TRBJ2-3
clone size: -
D gene: TRBD2
CDR3 length: 14
CDR3 protein: CSVEVAGGTDTQYF
CDR3 DNA: TGCAGCGTTGAAGTAGCGGGAGGCACAGATACGCAGTATTTT

V gene: TRBV11-3
J gene: TRBJ2-7
clone size: -
D gene: -
CDR3 length: 13
CDR3 protein: CASSLGPSYEQYF
CDR3 DNA: TGTGCCAGCAGCTTAGGGCCTAGCTACGAGCAGTACTTC

V gene: TRBV7-8
J gene: TRBJ2-3
clone size: -
D gene: TRBD2
CDR3 length: 15
CDR3 protein: CASSQLAGHTDTQYF
CDR3 DNA: TGTGCCAGCAGCCAACTAGCGGGGCACACAGATACGCAGTATTTT

V gene: TRBV28
J gene: TRBJ2-3
clone size: -
D gene: TRBD1
CDR3 length: 14
CDR3 protein: CASSRLQGEDTQYF
CDR3 DNA: TGTGCCAGCAGCCGGCTGCAGGGGGAAGATACGCAGTATTTT